This T cell receptor (beta chain) appears in the sequencing data of a study of blood T cell repertoires in COVID-19. The overall study: T cells, B-cell-depleted T cells, or PBMCs supplied cDNA or gDNA.

The germline gives CDR1 SNHLY, CDR2 FYNNEI. Trimming took 5 bases from V and 4 from J; bases not matched to a gene: 5. The CDR3 contains 14 residues. Per the authors' pipeline: Counts of nucleated cells, estimated from reference gene primer amplification, were obtained. Measured with immunoSEQ multiplex PCR; TCRdb has only the in-frame clones, and not every one. The V and J calls and the clone size are those of that table, but D and trimming were determined from the DNA. The sample holds 85,000 to 90,000 clones, over 75% seen once. The J gene is TRBJ1-5, the V gene TRBV2; 7 bases line up with TRBD1. Sequences were obtained from peripheral blood. The TCR sequence derives from a woman of 80 years or more with active or convalescent COVID-19. In DNA form, the CDR3 reads TGTGCCAGCAGTCCTTCAGGGGGAAATCAGCCCCAGCATTTT. Its protein is CASSPSGGNQPQHF.